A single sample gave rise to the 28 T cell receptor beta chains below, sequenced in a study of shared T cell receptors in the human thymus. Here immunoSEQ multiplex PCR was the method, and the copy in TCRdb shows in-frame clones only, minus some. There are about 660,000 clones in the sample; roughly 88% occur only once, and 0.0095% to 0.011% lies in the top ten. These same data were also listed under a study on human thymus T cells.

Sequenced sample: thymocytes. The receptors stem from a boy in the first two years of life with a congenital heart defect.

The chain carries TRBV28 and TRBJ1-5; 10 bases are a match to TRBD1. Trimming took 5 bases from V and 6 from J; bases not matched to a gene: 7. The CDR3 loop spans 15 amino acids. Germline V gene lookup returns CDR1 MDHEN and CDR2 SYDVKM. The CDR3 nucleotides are TGTGCCAGCAGTGTAGGACAGGGGGGAAGTCAGCCCCAGCATTTT. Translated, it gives CASSVGQGGSQPQHF.

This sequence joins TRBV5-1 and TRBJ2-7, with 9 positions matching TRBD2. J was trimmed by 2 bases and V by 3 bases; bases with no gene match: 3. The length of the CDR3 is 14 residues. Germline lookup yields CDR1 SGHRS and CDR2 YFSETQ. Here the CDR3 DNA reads TGCGCCAGCAGCTCTAGCGGGAAAGCCTACGAGCAGTACTTC. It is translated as CASSSSGKAYEQYF.

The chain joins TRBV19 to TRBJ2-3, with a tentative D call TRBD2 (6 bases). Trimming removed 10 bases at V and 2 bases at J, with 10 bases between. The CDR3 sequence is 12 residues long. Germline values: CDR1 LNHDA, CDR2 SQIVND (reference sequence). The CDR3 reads CATRTNTDTQYF. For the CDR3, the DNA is TGTGCCACCCGGACTAACACAGATACGCAGTATTTT.

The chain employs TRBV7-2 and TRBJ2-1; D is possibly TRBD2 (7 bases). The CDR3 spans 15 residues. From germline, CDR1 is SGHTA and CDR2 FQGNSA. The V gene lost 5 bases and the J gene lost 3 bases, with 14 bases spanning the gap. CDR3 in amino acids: CASSLRGGDYNEQFF. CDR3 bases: TGTGCCAGCAGCCTACGAGGGGGGGACTACAATGAGCAGTTCTTC.

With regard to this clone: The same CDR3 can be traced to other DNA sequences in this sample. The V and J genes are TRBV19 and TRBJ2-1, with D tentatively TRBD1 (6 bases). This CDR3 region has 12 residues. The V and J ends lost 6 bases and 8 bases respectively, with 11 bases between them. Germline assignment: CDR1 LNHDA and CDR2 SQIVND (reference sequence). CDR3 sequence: CASSIRGHEQFF. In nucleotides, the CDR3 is TGTGCCAGTAGCATCAGGGGACATGAGCAGTTCTTC.

The CDR3 DNA follows: TGTGCCAGCAGATCGATACAGGGGTCTGGCTACACCTTC. Protein sequence: CASRSIQGSGYTF. The chain couples TRBV2 to TRBJ1-2, with 7 bases matching TRBD1. Germline assignment: CDR1 SNHLY and CDR2 FYNNEI. V lost 6 bases to trimming and J lost 7 bases; unmatched junction nucleotides: 8. The CDR3 is 13 residues long. Combining the CDR3 with reference TRBV2 and TRBJ1-2 gives the whole variable domain EPEVTQTPSHQVTQMGQEVILRCVPISNHLYFYWYRQILGQKVEFLVSFYNNEISEKSEIFDDQFSVERPDGSNFTLKIRSTKLEDSAMYFCASRSIQGSGYTFGSGTRLTVV.

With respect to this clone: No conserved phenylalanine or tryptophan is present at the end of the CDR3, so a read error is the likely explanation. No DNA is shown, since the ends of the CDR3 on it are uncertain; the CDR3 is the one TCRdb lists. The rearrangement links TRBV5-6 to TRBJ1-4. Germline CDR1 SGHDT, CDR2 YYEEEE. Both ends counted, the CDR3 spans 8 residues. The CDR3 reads CASSLFSV.

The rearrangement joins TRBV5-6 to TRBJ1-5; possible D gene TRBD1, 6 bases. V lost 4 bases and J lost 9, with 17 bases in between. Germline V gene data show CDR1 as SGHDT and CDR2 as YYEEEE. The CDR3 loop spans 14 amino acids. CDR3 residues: CASSLHRDPGPQHF. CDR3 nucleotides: TGTGCCAGCAGCCTCCACAGGGACCCTGGGCCCCAGCATTTT.

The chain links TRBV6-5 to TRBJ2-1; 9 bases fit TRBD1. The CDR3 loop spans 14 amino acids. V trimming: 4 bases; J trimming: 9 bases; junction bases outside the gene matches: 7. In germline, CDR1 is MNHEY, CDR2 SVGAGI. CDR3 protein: CASSFYGTGLEQFF. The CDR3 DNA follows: TGTGCCAGCAGTTTTTACGGGACAGGGCTTGAGCAGTTCTTC.

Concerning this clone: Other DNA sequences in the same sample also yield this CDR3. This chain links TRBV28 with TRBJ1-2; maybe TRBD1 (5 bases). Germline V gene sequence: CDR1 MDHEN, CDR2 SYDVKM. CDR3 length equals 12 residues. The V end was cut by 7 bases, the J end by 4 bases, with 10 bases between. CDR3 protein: CASTLGGYGYTF. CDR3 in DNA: TGTGCCAGCACCCTGGGGGGCTATGGCTACACCTTC.

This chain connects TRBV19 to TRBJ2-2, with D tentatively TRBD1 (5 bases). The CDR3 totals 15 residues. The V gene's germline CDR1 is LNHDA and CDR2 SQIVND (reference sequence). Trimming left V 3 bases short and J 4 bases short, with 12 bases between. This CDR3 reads CASSMVQGSTGELFF. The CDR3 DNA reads TGTGCCAGTAGTATGGTGCAGGGTAGCACCGGGGAGCTGTTTTTT.

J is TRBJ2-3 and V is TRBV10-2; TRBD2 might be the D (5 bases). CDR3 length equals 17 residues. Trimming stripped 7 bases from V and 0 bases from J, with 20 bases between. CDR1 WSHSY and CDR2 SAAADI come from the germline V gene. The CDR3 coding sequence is TGCGCCAGCACCCTCCGGGGAGAAGCGGATAGCACAGATACGCAGTATTTT. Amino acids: CASTLRGEADSTDTQYF.

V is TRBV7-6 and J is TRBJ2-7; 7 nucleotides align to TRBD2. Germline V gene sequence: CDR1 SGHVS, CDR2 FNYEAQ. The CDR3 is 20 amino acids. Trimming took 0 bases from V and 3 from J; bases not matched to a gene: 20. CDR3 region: CASSLAKEAGDKREGYEQYF. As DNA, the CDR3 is TGTGCCAGCAGCTTAGCTAAGGAGGCAGGCGATAAGAGGGAGGGCTACGAGCAGTACTTC.

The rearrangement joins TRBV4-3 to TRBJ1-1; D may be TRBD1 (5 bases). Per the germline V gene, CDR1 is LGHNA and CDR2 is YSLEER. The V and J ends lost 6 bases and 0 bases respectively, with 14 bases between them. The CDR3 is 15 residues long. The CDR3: CASRRRGRMNTEAFF. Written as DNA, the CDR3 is TGCGCCAGCAGACGAAGGGGCCGCATGAACACTGAAGCTTTCTTT.

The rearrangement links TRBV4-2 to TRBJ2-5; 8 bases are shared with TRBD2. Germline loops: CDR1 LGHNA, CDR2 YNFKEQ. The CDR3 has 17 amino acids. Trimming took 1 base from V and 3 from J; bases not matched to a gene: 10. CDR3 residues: CASSQGTLGAGEETQYF. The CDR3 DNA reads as TGTGCCAGCAGCCAAGGGACCCTGGGAGCGGGGGAAGAGACCCAGTACTTC.

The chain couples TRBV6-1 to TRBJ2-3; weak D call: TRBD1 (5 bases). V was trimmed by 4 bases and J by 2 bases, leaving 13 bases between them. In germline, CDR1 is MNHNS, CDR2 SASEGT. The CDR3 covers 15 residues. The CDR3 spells CASSGWVGDTDTQYF. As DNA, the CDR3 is TGTGCCAGCAGTGGGTGGGTAGGGGACACAGATACGCAGTATTTT.

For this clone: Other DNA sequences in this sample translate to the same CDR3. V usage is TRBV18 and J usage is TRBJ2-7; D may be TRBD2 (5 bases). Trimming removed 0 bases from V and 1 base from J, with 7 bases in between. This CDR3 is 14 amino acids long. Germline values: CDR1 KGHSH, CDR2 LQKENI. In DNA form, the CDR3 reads TGTGCCAGCTCACCACCGGACTCTTCCTACGAGCAGTACTTC. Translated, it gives CASSPPDSSYEQYF.

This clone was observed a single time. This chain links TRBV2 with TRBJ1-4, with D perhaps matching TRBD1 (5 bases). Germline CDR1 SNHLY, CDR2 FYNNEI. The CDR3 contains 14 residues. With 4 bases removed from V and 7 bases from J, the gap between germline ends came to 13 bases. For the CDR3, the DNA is TGTGCCAGCAGTGCTTTAGGGGCAAGTGAAAAACTGTTTTTT. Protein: CASSALGASEKLFF.

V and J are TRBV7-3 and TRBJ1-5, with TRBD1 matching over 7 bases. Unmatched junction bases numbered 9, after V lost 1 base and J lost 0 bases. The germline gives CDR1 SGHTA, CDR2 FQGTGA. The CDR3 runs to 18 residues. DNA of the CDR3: TGTGCCAGCAGCTTAAGGAGGGGGCATTGGCGTAGCAATCAGCCCCAGCATTTT. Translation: CASSLRRGHWRSNQPQHF.

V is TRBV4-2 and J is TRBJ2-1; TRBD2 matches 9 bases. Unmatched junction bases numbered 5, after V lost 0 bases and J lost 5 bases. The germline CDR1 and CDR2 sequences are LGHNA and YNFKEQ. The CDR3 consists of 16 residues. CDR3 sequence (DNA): TGTGCCAGCAGCCAAGAAGGCCAGCGGGGGGACAATGAGCAGTTCTTC. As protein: CASSQEGQRGDNEQFF.

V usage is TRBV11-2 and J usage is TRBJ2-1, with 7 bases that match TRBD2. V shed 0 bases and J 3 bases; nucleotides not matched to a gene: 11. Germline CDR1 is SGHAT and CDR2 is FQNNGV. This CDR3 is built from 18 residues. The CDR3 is CASSLEPPGLVLYNEQFF. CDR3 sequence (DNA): TGTGCCAGCAGCTTAGAACCCCCCGGACTAGTCCTCTACAATGAGCAGTTCTTC.

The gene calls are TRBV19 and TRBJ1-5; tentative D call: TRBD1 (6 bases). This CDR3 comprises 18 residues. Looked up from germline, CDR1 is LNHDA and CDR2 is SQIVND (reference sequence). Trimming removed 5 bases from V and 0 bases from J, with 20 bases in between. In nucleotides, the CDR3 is TGTGCCAGTAGTGATGGCGGGGGCGCGGTTTATAGCAATCAGCCCCAGCATTTT. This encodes CASSDGGGAVYSNQPQHF.

The chain's CDR3 is CASRPGQNQETQYF. DNA of the CDR3: TGTGCCAGCCGACCCGGACAGAACCAAGAGACCCAGTACTTC. The chain employs TRBV5-4 and TRBJ2-5; possibly TRBD1 for D (6 bases). The CDR3 spans 14 residues. Trimming stripped 7 bases from V and 0 bases from J, with 13 bases between. Per the germline V gene, CDR1 is SGHNT and CDR2 is YYREEE (reference sequence).

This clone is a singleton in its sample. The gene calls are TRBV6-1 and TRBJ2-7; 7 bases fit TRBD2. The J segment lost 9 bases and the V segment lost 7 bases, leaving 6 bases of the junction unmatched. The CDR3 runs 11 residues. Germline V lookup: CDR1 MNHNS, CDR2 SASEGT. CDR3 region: CASIRGVGQYF. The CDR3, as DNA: TGTGCCAGCATCCGGGGGGTTGGGCAGTACTTC.

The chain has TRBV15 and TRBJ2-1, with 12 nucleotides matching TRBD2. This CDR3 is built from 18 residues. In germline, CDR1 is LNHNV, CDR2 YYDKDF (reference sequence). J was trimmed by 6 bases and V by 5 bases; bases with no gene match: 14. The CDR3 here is CATSPDGLAGGGGNEQFF. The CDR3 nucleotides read TGTGCCACCAGCCCAGACGGGCTAGCGGGAGGGGGGGGCAATGAGCAGTTCTTC.

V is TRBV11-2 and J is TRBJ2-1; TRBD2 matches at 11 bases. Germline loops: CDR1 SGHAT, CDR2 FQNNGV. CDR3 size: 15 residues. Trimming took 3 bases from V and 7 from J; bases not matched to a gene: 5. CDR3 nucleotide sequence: TGTGCCAGCAGCTTGTCGGGACTAGCGGATAATGAGCAGTTCTTC. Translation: CASSLSGLADNEQFF.

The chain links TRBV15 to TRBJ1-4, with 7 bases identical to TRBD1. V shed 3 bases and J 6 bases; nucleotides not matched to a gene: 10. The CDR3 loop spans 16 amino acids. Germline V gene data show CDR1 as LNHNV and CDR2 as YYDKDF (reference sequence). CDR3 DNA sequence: TGTGCCACCAGCAGTTACAGGGGAAGGAGCGATGAAAAACTGTTTTTT. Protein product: CATSSYRGRSDEKLFF.

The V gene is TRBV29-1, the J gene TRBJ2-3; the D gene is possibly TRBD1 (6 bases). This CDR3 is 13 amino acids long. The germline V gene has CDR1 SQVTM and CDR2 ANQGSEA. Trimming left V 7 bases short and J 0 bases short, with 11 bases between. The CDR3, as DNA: TGCAGCGGCCACGGACAGAGCACAGATACGCAGTATTTT. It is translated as CSGHGQSTDTQYF.